This passage covers 26 T cell receptor beta chains from one sample sequenced in a study of shared clonotypes between healthy human individuals. This table comes from immunoSEQ multiplex PCR, and its TCRdb copy is limited to in-frame clones, with some not included. The table includes 450,000 or so clones, roughly 80% detected once. The specimen sequenced was PBMCs. The source is a woman in her thirties or forties in good health. Some clones in this sample may be carry-over from other donors' samples.

This chain joins TRBV7-9 and TRBJ2-7; TRBD2 matches at 8 bases. V was pared by 0 bases and J by 2 bases, with 6 bases of the junction left unmatched. This CDR3 contains 16 residues. Germline V CDR1 and CDR2: SEHNR, FQNEAQ (reference sequence). CDR3 loop: CASSLAGPAGAYEQYF. In DNA, the CDR3 is TGTGCCAGCAGCTTAGCAGGGCCAGCGGGAGCCTACGAGCAGTACTTC.

This chain joins TRBV7-8 and TRBJ2-7; tentative D call: TRBD2 (5 bases). The CDR3 consists of 15 residues. The V gene's germline CDR1 is SGHVS and CDR2 FQNEAQ. With 0 bases removed from V and 1 base from J, the gap between germline ends came to 10 bases. The chain's CDR3 is CASSLALGKSYEQYF. DNA for the CDR3: TGTGCCAGCAGCTTAGCCCTCGGGAAATCCTACGAGCAGTACTTC.

The chain combines TRBV27 with TRBJ2-2; 7 bases fit TRBD2. Germline trimming cut 3 bases from V and 7 bases from J; bases unmatched to any gene: 8. The V gene's germline CDR1 is MNHEY and CDR2 SMNVEV (reference sequence). The CDR3 contains 15 residues. The CDR3 protein is CASSFEGGPGGELFF. The CDR3 nucleotides are TGTGCCAGCAGTTTTGAGGGAGGGCCTGGCGGGGAGCTGTTTTTT.

The CDR3 sequence is CASSLQGSSYEQYF. DNA of the CDR3: TGTGCCAGCTCACTCCAGGGTTCTTCCTACGAGCAGTACTTC. J is TRBJ2-7 and V is TRBV18, with D possibly being TRBD1 (5 bases). The V and J ends lost 4 bases and 1 base respectively, with 11 bases between them. The CDR3 consists of 14 residues. CDR1 and CDR2 (germline): KGHSH, LQKENI.

The J gene is TRBJ1-3, the V gene TRBV6-5, with TRBD1 matching 10 bases. Looked up from germline, CDR1 is MNHEY and CDR2 is SVGAGI. V lost 10 bases and J lost 0; bases outside the gene matches: 6. There are 15 residues in the CDR3. CDR3 bases: TGTGCCACCCGGACAGGGGGTGTCTCTGGAAACACCATATATTTT. Protein: CATRTGGVSGNTIYF.

V gene TRBV5-1 combines with J gene TRBJ2-1, with 16 bases aligning to TRBD2. CDR1 and CDR2 from the germline V gene are SGHRS and YFSETQ. V was pared by 4 bases and J by 2 bases, with 6 bases of the junction left unmatched. This CDR3 is 18 amino acids long. CDR3 DNA: TGCGCCAGCAGCGCCGGGACTAGCGGGAGGGCCGCCTACAATGAGCAGTTCTTC. It encodes CASSAGTSGRAAYNEQFF.

The J gene is TRBJ2-5, the V gene TRBV5-1; 9 positions match TRBD1. V gave up 8 bases and J gave up 2 bases; unmatched junction bases: 10. The CDR3 loop spans 15 amino acids. CDR1 and CDR2 (germline): SGHRS, YFSETQ. The CDR3 nucleotides read TGCGCCAGTCGGACCGGGACAGGGATACAAGAGACCCAGTACTTC. Protein product: CASRTGTGIQETQYF.

The V gene is TRBV21-1, the J gene TRBJ2-1; the table's D call of TRBD2 was not tested on the DNA. TRBV21-1 is a listed pseudogene. This CDR3 spans 17 amino acids. CDR3 loop: CASSKLWHAMEFYEQFF. CDR3 bases: TGTGCCAGCAGCAAACTTTGGCACGCTATGGAGTTCTATGAGCAGTTCTTC.

This chain connects TRBV28 to TRBJ2-5, with D perhaps given as TRBD1 or TRBD2 (5 bases each). The J call is doubtful: the DNA matches TRBJ2-7 better. Germline values: CDR1 MDHEN, CDR2 SYDVKM. This CDR3 comprises 15 residues. CDR3 DNA sequence: TGTGCCAGCAGACCGGTGGGGGACGGAGCCTACGAGCAGTACTTC. Translated: CASRPVGDGAYEQYF.

The genes are TRBV28 and TRBJ1-5, with D unresolved. Germline loops: CDR1 MDHEN, CDR2 SYDVKM. V was pared by 10 bases and J by 0 bases, with 7 bases between. The length of the CDR3 is 12 residues. As DNA, the CDR3 is TGTGCCACCCTGAATAGCAATCAGCCCCAGCATTTT. It translates to CATLNSNQPQHF. Combining the CDR3 with reference TRBV28 and TRBJ1-5 gives the whole variable domain DVKVTQSSRYLVKRTGEKVFLECVQDMDHENMFWYRQDPGLGLRLIYFSYDVKMKEKGDIPEGYSVSREKKERFSLILESASTNQTSMYLCATLNSNQPQHFGDGTRLSIL.

The chain uses TRBV7-9 and TRBJ2-5; 10 bases are a match to TRBD2. Unmatched junction bases numbered 9, after V lost 7 bases and J lost 4 bases. The CDR3 spans 15 residues. Germline CDR1 reads SEHNR; CDR2 reads FQNEAQ (reference sequence). The CDR3 bases are TGTGCCAGCATCGACACTAGCGGGATCCCAGAGACCCAGTACTTC. Protein product: CASIDTSGIPETQYF.

V usage is TRBV27 and J usage is TRBJ2-7; 15 nucleotides align to TRBD2. The CDR3 has 19 amino acids. Losses at the gene ends were 5 bases for V and 5 bases for J; bases not matched to a gene: 16. Germline V gene lookup returns CDR1 MNHEY and CDR2 SMNVEV (reference sequence). CDR3 sequence reads: CASSPHPRGTSGRSNEQYF. The CDR3, as DNA: TGTGCCAGCAGTCCTCACCCCCGGGGGACTAGCGGGAGGTCAAACGAGCAGTACTTC.

The genes are TRBV11-2 and TRBJ2-7; D is uncertain. The CDR3 length is 13 residues. With 4 bases removed from V and 5 bases from J, the gap between germline ends came to 12 bases. The germline CDR1 and CDR2 sequences are SGHAT and FQNNGV. The CDR3: CASSSVYRDEQYF. The DNA of the CDR3 is TGTGCCAGCAGCTCCGTATACAGAGACGAGCAGTACTTC.

As to this clone: The CDR3 end shows no conserved phenylalanine or tryptophan, and so a read error is likely. The chain carries TRBV29-1 and TRBJ2-7, with 12 bases identical to TRBD2. V was pared by 3 bases and J by 5 bases, with 5 bases of the junction left unmatched. The CDR3 runs 14 residues. Looked up from germline, CDR1 is SQVTM and CDR2 is ANQGSEA. CDR3 nucleotide sequence: TGCAGCGTTGAGACTAGCGGGGGCCGGAACGAGCAGTACCTC. This sequence encodes CSVETSGGRNEQYL.

J is TRBJ1-1 and V is TRBV11-2, with a tentative D call TRBD1 (6 bases). Trimming left V 5 bases short and J 6 bases short, with 13 bases between. Per the germline V gene, CDR1 is SGHAT and CDR2 is FQNNGV. The CDR3 sequence is 13 residues long. CDR3 sequence reads: CASSQRTDAEAFF. The CDR3 nucleotides read TGTGCCAGCAGCCAACGGACAGATGCTGAAGCTTTCTTT.

Turning to this clone: The sample has other DNA sequences that encode this CDR3 too. The gene calls are TRBV19 and TRBJ2-5, with D possibly TRBD2 on 5 matching bases. Looked up from germline, CDR1 is LNHDA and CDR2 is SQIVND (reference sequence). The CDR3 is 13 residues long. V lost 3 bases, J lost 1 base, and 6 bases lay in between. CDR3 protein: CASSIGIQETQYF. The DNA of the CDR3 is TGTGCCAGTAGTATCGGGATCCAAGAGACCCAGTACTTC.

This clone was found many times. This chain uses TRBV6-1 with TRBJ1-5; no reliable D call. V was shortened by 8 bases and J by 9 bases, with 17 bases between the two germline ends. This CDR3 is 13 amino acids long. Germline V gene sequence: CDR1 MNHNS, CDR2 SASEGT. Here the CDR3 reads CASRPRLMRPQHF. Here the CDR3 DNA reads TGTGCCAGCCGACCGCGGTTAATGCGGCCCCAGCATTTT.

The V call is TRBV5-4, the J call TRBJ2-5, with a tentative D call TRBD1 (6 bases). V gave up 1 base and J gave up 1 base, with 8 bases separating them. Germline assignment: CDR1 SGHNT and CDR2 YYREEE (reference sequence). This CDR3 region has 14 residues. CDR3 DNA: TGTGCCAGCAGCTTGCAGGGGACCCAAGAGACCCAGTACTTC. It specifies CASSLQGTQETQYF.

This chain connects TRBV19 to TRBJ2-1; D gene unclear. The CDR3 is 13 residues long. Trimming left V 1 base short and J 7 bases short, with 8 bases between. Germline CDR1 LNHDA, CDR2 SQIVND (reference sequence). The CDR3 loop reads CASSIGASNEQFF. The CDR3 region has the DNA TGTGCCAGTAGTATAGGGGCGAGTAATGAGCAGTTCTTC. The full variable domain, with the rest looked up from reference TRBV19 and TRBJ2-1, is DGGITQSPKYLFRKEGQNVTLSCEQNLNHDAMYWYRQDPGQGLRLIYYSQIVNDFQKGDIAEGYSVSREKKESFPLTVTSAQKNPTAFYLCASSIGASNEQFFGPGTRLTVL.

This clone was counted a few times. The chain combines TRBV2 with TRBJ1-4, with D possibly being TRBD1 (6 bases). CDR1 is SNHLY and CDR2 is FYNNEI in the germline V gene. The CDR3 is 15 residues long. Between the trimmed V and J ends, which lost 6 bases and 3 bases, there was a span of 14 bases. The CDR3 protein is CASRLSGVPNEKLFF. In nucleotides, the CDR3 is TGTGCCAGCAGGCTATCAGGGGTCCCTAATGAAAAACTGTTTTTT.

The chain is built from TRBV5-1 and TRBJ1-5; D ambiguous. The length of the CDR3 is 13 residues. V shed 5 bases and J shed 4 bases, with 10 bases lying between them. The germline V gene encodes CDR1 SGHRS and CDR2 YFSETQ. The CDR3 DNA sequence: TGCGCCAGCAGATTTACAGTTAATCAGCCCCAGCATTTT. This translates into CASRFTVNQPQHF.

The chain employs TRBV28 and TRBJ2-5, with a tentative D call TRBD1 (6 bases). The CDR3 extends over 14 amino acids. V lost 6 bases to trimming and J lost 5 bases, with 16 bases between them. Germline CDR1 MDHEN, CDR2 SYDVKM. CDR3 DNA: TGTGCCAGCAGAAGAACAGGGAGATGGGAGACCCAGTACTTC. Residues: CASRRTGRWETQYF. Full variable domain (rest looked up from reference TRBV28 and TRBJ2-5): DVKVTQSSRYLVKRTGEKVFLECVQDMDHENMFWYRQDPGLGLRLIYFSYDVKMKEKGDIPEGYSVSREKKERFSLILESASTNQTSMYLCASRRTGRWETQYFGPGTRLLVL.

The chain has TRBV10-3 and TRBJ1-4; the match to TRBD1 covers 8 bases. After removal of 2 bases from V and 8 bases from J, the junction contained 7 bases not matched to a gene. The CDR3 sequence is 15 residues long. Germline lookup yields CDR1 ENHRY and CDR2 SYGVKD. The CDR3, as DNA: TGTGCCATCAGTGAGACCCAACGACAGGGGGAAAAACTGTTTTTT. It translates to CAISETQRQGEKLFF.

J is TRBJ1-2 and V is TRBV18, with D perhaps matching TRBD1 (6 bases). Trimming stripped 2 bases from V and 0 bases from J, with 13 bases between. The CDR3 extends over 16 amino acids. Germline V gives CDR1 KGHSH, CDR2 LQKENI. The CDR3 nucleotides are TGTGCCAGCTCACCAAGGACAGCAGATTCTAACTATGGCTACACCTTC. Protein sequence: CASSPRTADSNYGYTF.

This clone turned up a few times. The chain recombines TRBV19 with TRBJ1-5; 8 bases align to TRBD1. CDR1 LNHDA and CDR2 SQIVND come from the germline V gene (reference sequence). This CDR3 has 13 residues. Losses at the gene ends were 2 bases for V and 7 bases for J; bases not matched to a gene: 1. CDR3 loop: CASSIQGAQPQHF. CDR3 sequence (DNA): TGTGCCAGTAGTATACAGGGGGCGCAGCCCCAGCATTTT.

V is TRBV5-1 and J is TRBJ2-5; 8 bases line up with TRBD1. Germline V gene lookup returns CDR1 SGHRS and CDR2 YFSETQ. V lost 5 bases to trimming and J lost 4 bases; unmatched junction nucleotides: 10. This CDR3 is 15 amino acids long. CDR3 sequence reads: CASSSGQGGGETQYF. The CDR3 region has the DNA TGCGCCAGCAGTTCAGGACAGGGTGGAGGAGAGACCCAGTACTTC.